This T cell receptor (beta chain) was captured by sequencing in a study of blood T cell repertoires in COVID-19 (dated by TCRdb to 2018 to 2020). A note on the overall study: Samples from collaborators originated in the United States, Italy and Spain and spanned both the acute and convalescent phases of COVID-19. The prospective study material was composed of cDNA or gDNA derived from T cells, B-cell-depleted T cells, or PBMCs. HLA class I and class II types, where available, came from metadata supplied by the sample provider rather than from assay-based typing. Samples were obtained from the ongoing ImmuneRACE study (first 160 participants) and from over 1,000 subjects provided by 6 global collaborators. The dataset comprised deeply sampled blood TCRbeta repertoires from subjects exposed to, actively infected with, or recovered from COVID-19. Sample metadata almost always included a de-identified subject ID, COVID-19 status, age in years and sex. A freely available public database, intended as a resource for researchers studying the immune response to SARS-CoV-2, is where the repertoires were released. The study at large found these results: Clinical and demographic metadata were provided uncurated, with the amount varying by source and participant.

Germline trimming amounts to 1 base on V and 12 bases on J, with 3 as the count of junction bases outside the gene matches. The germline V gene yields SGHTA for CDR1 and FQGNSA for CDR2. CDR3 length: 13 amino acids, cysteine to phenylalanine. Of all the DNA, just the CDR3 is kept, 39 bases in frame from base 1. A word on this clone: The antigen this receptor binds is unknown. The record has no base qualities; no much larger clone is one base away.

Whole blood was collected in K2EDTA tubes by collaborating institutions according to the institutions' own protocols. For TCRbeta analysis, collaborators shipped samples in one of three forms: frozen whole blood, isolated PBMCs, or DNA extracted from either of those sample types. TCRbeta CDR3 regions were amplified from genomic DNA using the immunoSEQ Assay, a bias-controlled multiplex PCR. From the authors' description of their analysis: The number of nucleated cells in each sample was estimated from the amplification of reference gene primers within the assay. To quantify the absolute abundance of each unique TCRbeta CDR3 rearrangement, sequence reads were collapsed and filtered. For each sample, productive Simpson clonality was calculated by taking the square root of Simpson's diversity index across productive rearrangements. Here the immuneACCESS table is served through TCRdb, limited to in-frame sequences with V and J called. Missing clones are a known gap in these copies; in checked studies unresolved V genes cover under half, and the rest lacks a known reason. The V and J calls and clone size were taken over from that table, and D and trimming were inferred from the DNA. The sample data list fewer than 45,000 clones, and approximately 87% of these were observed just once. 9.5% to 13% of the sample lies in the top ten.

Sequenced: peripheral blood. This chain is built from TRBV7-2 and TRBJ2-2; TRBD1 lines up with 9 middle nucleotides. This TCR came from a man older than 75 with active COVID-19. The CDR3 protein is CASSLVGTGQLFF. The DNA sequence is TGTGCCAGCAGCTTAGTTGGGACAGGGCAGCTGTTTTTT.